These 14 T cell receptor beta chains share one sample of origin, sequenced in a study of T cells in Graves' hyperthyroidism and ophthalmopathy. TCR beta CDR3 regions were amplified from RNA transcripts. RT-PCR in the first round (using the HTBI primer set) targeted the TCR CDR3. A single record per CDR3 protein comes from TCRdb applying MiXCR to the multiplex PCR reads. This table holds about 180,000 distinct CDR3 sequences, 15% to 20% found once. The specimen sequenced was blood. The origin of the receptors is a woman aged 45-65 years with Graves' hyperthyroidism.

This clonotype has ten or more counts. This chain uses TRBV11-2 with TRBJ2-3, with D unresolved. Germline CDR1 and CDR2: SGHAT and FQNNGV. The CDR3 length is 15 residues. Trimming stripped 7 bases from V and 2 bases from J, with 16 bases between. CDR3: CASTHAYGSTDTQYF. CDR3 sequence (DNA): TGTGCCAGCACTCACGCTTACGGTTCCACAGATACGCAGTATTTT.

This clonotype was seen at least ten times. The chain combines TRBV7-2 with TRBJ2-3; D may correspond to TRBD1 or TRBD2 (7 bases each). CDR3 length: 15 residues. The V end was cut by 5 bases, the J end by 4 bases, with 16 bases between. The germline V gene encodes CDR1 SGHTA and CDR2 FQGNSA. The CDR3 protein is CASSPQGGRADTQYF. The CDR3 nucleotides read TGTGCCAGCAGCCCTCAGGGGGGGCGGGCAGATACGCAGTATTTT.

This clonotype was recorded at least ten times. The chain recombines TRBV20-1 with TRBJ2-7; 9 bases line up with TRBD1. From germline, CDR1 is DFQATT and CDR2 SNEGSKA (reference sequence). Losses at the gene ends were 7 bases for V and 0 bases for J; bases not matched to a gene: 1. The CDR3 loop spans 12 amino acids. CDR3 DNA: TGCAGTGGGACAGGGGACTCCTACGAGCAGTACTTC. It specifies CSGTGDSYEQYF.

This clonotype was picked up many times. A much larger clone lies a single base off, so this may be a read error. The chain carries TRBV12-3 or TRBV12-4 and TRBJ1-5; D is undetermined. This CDR3 comprises 14 residues. CDR3 in DNA: TGTGCCAGCAGTCGAGGGCTTAGCAGTCAGCCCCAGCATTTT. Its protein product is CASSRGLSSQPQHF.

This clonotype was picked up many times. This rearrangement joins TRBV7-9 to TRBJ1-2; D uncertain. Germline V CDR1 and CDR2: SEHNR, FQNEAQ (reference sequence). This CDR3 region has 16 residues. V was trimmed by 0 bases and J by 6 bases, leaving 17 bases between them. The CDR3 DNA sequence: TGTGCCAGCAGCTTAGCGCTGGTGAGGGCGAGGCATGGCTACACCTTC. Its translation is CASSLALVRARHGYTF.

The J gene is TRBJ2-1, the V gene TRBV28; TRBD2 might be the D (5 bases). Trimming left V 3 bases short and J 4 bases short, with 10 bases between. This CDR3 spans 14 amino acids. Germline V gene lookup returns CDR1 MDHEN and CDR2 SYDVKM. CDR3 nucleotides: TGTGCCAGCAGTTTGTGGAGGTTTTACAATGAGCAGTTCTTC. It is translated as CASSLWRFYNEQFF.

This clonotype was found many times. The chain couples TRBV18 to TRBJ1-5; D unresolved. Germline V lookup: CDR1 KGHSH, CDR2 LQKENI. Trimming took off 6 bases at V and 4 bases at J, with 10 bases between the two ends. This CDR3 comprises 13 residues. The CDR3 coding sequence is TGTGCCAGCTCTGGAGGAGTTAATCAGCCCCAGCATTTT. Amino acid sequence: CASSGGVNQPQHF.

This clonotype was recorded at least ten times. The chain recombines TRBV29-1 with TRBJ2-5; 7 bases agree with TRBD2. The V gene's germline CDR1 is SQVTM and CDR2 ANQGSEA. After removal of 7 bases from V and 3 bases from J, the junction contained 8 bases not matched to a gene. This CDR3 contains 13 residues. The CDR3 loop reads CSAQRGQEETQYF. The CDR3 region has the DNA TGCAGCGCTCAGCGGGGTCAAGAAGAGACCCAGTACTTC.

This clonotype was counted ten times or more. CDR3 sequence (DNA): TGTGCCAGCAGGGAGGCTAGTGCAGTAGAGACCCAGTACTTC. Protein product: CASREASAVETQYF. The chain couples TRBV6-2 or TRBV6-3 to TRBJ2-5, with D perhaps matching TRBD2 (5 bases). The CDR3 contains 14 residues. Germline CDR1 reads MNHEY; CDR2 reads SVGEGT. V lost 6 bases, J lost 4 bases, and 15 bases lay in between.

This clonotype was counted many times. CDR3 in amino acids: CASSYRTYGGNEQFF. DNA for the CDR3: TGTGCCAGCAGTTACCGGACCTATGGAGGCAATGAGCAGTTCTTC. The chain joins TRBV6-5 to TRBJ2-1; D may be TRBD2 (5 bases). Germline V gene data show CDR1 as MNHEY and CDR2 as SVGAGI. The V gene lost 2 bases and the J gene lost 6 bases, with 14 bases spanning the gap. This CDR3 contains 15 residues.

This clonotype was found many times. This CDR3 is CASSQLGLAYEQYF. CDR3 sequence (DNA): TGTGCCAGCAGCCAACTGGGACTAGCCTACGAGCAGTACTTC. The rearrangement links TRBV3-1 to TRBJ2-7, with 8 bases matching TRBD2. Germline CDR1 is LGHDT and CDR2 is YNNKEL (reference sequence). The length of the CDR3 is 14 residues. Losses at the gene ends were 2 bases for V and 2 bases for J; bases not matched to a gene: 2.

The J gene is TRBJ2-5, the V gene TRBV6-2 or TRBV6-3; 9 nucleotides agree with TRBD2. J was trimmed by 4 bases and V by 7 bases; bases with no gene match: 10. The CDR3 totals 15 residues. Germline lookup yields CDR1 MNHEY and CDR2 SVGEGT. DNA of the CDR3: TGTGCCAGCACCCTTACCCCAGCGGGAGGAGAGACCCAGTACTTC. This gives the protein CASTLTPAGGETQYF.

Of note for this clonotype: A much bigger clone sits one base away, suggesting this may be a read error. This chain connects TRBV20-1 to TRBJ1-1; 7 nucleotides match TRBD1. CDR1 is DFQATT, CDR2 SNEGSKA, per germline (reference sequence). This CDR3 is 14 amino acids long. CDR3 DNA: TGCAGCGGCGAGCGACAGGGTACGGACACTGAAGCTTTCTTT. It codes for CSGERQGTDTEAFF.

This clonotype was found many times. The chain couples TRBV2 to TRBJ2-5, with D perhaps TRBD2 (5 bases). The CDR3 runs 12 residues. Germline CDR1 SNHLY, CDR2 FYNNEI. The V end was cut by 6 bases, the J end by 2 bases, with 7 bases between. The chain's CDR3 is CASRRAQETQYF. The DNA for the CDR3 is TGTGCCAGCAGGCGGGCACAAGAGACCCAGTACTTC.